This entry features one TCR beta chain sequence. This clonotype was counted ten times or more. The target of this receptor is not known. No base-level quality is on record; no much larger clone is a single base apart. Library generation was performed with RT-PCR. Sequencing relied on a NextSeq 550. TCRdb reprocessing: public reads trimmed at Q25 with fastp, clones called with MiXCR, in-frame beta chains kept. Merged by CDR3 protein, the rows form single entries marked with the most common genes and DNA. The sample table lists around 82,000 distinct CDR3 sequences, around 5% of them with a count of one. Clones ranked in the top ten supply 2.6% of the sample. These data belong to a study of patients and donors after allogeneic stem cell transplantation (dated by TCRdb to the early 2020s). The CDR3, cysteine through phenylalanine, is 16 amino acids long. The DNA shown is the 48-base CDR3, in frame from base 1. Here V drops 1 base and J drops 6 bases, and the junction holds 7 bases not matched to any gene. The germline V gene encodes CDR1 LGHDT and CDR2 YNNKEL (reference sequence).

The sample comprised blood, either unsorted or a sorted T cell fraction (not recorded which). The sequence was obtained from a human donor who was either an allogeneic HSCT recipient or a stem cell or donor lymphocyte infusion donor (not recorded which). It is not recorded whose cells these are; they may come from a transplant donor. The V and J segments used are TRBV3-1 and TRBJ1-5, and 9 junction bases match TRBD1. The nucleotide sequence reads as follows: TGTGCCAGCAGCCAAGGAGTACAGGGGGCGAGTCAGCCCCAGCATTTT. Translated, it reads CASSQGVQGASQPQHF.